This TCR beta chain appears in the sequencing data of a study of CD8 T cells in Susac syndrome. cDNA came from about 0.5 to 1 ug RNA primed by random hexamers. MiXCR, run by TCRdb on the immunoSEQ multiplex PCR reads, gives a single entry per CDR3 protein. The repertoire has about 200,000 distinct CDR3 sequences, around nine tenths of them found once; the top ten carry about 0.12%. CDR3 length equals 15 residues. Deletions cut 2 bases from V and 0 bases from J, with 12 bases between. The germline CDR1 and CDR2 sequences are SGHRS and YFSETQ. Sequences were obtained from CD8+ T cells from PBMCs. The receptor was derived from a human donor with multiple sclerosis. This chain connects TRBV5-1 to TRBJ2-7; D possibly corresponds to TRBD2 (6 bases). CDR3 in DNA: TGCGCCAGCAGCTTCACCGGGACTTACTCCTACGAGCAGTACTTC. It codes for CASSFTGTYSYEQYF.